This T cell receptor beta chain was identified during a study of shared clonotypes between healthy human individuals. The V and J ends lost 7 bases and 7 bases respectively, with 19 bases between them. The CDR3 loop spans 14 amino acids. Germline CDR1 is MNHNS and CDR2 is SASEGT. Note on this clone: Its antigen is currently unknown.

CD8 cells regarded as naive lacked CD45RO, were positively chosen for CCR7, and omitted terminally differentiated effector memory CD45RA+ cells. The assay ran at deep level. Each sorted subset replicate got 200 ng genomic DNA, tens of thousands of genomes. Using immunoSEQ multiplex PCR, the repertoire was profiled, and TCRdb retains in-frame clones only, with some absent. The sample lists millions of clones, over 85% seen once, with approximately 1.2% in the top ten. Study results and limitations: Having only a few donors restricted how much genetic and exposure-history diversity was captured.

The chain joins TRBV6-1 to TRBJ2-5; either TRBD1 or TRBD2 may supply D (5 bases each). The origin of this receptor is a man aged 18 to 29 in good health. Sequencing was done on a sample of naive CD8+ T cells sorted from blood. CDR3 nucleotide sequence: TGTGCCAGCAATCAGGACACCGGGGTGTGGACCCAGTACTTC. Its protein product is CASNQDTGVWTQYF.